This T cell receptor (beta chain) is from a study of OX40 agonist ivuxolimab in advanced cancers. Study-level results: On average, CD8+ T cells had more expanded clones than CD4+.

A note on this clone: Its antigen is undetermined.

Autoimmune disease history or systemic immunosuppression led to patient exclusion. The CDR3 has 14 residues. Germline assignment: CDR1 MNHNS and CDR2 SASEGT. Trimming pared 2 bases from V and 1 base from J, leaving 8 bases between. Generated by immunoSEQ multiplex PCR, the TCRdb table keeps only in-frame clones and is missing some. The sample has more than 95,000 clones, more than 85% seen once. Sequenced here: CD4+ or CD8+ T cells sorted from blood, sampled in a trial of the OX40 agonist ivuxolimab. This receptor was taken from an adult with an advanced solid tumor such as melanoma, head and neck, liver or kidney cancer. The chain joins TRBV6-1 to TRBJ1-2; unclear D gene. CDR3 amino acids: CASSETGNNYGYTF. The CDR3, as DNA: TGTGCCAGCAGTGAAACCGGGAATAACTATGGCTACACCTTC.